Listed below are T cell receptor beta chains from one sample, sequenced in a study of blood T cell repertoires in COVID-19. Profiled with immunoSEQ multiplex PCR; TCRdb holds only in-frame clones, not every one. The table has fewer than 300,000 clones, over 80% seen once; the top ten hold about 6%. Sequenced material: peripheral blood. These receptors all stem from a woman in her forties or fifties with COVID-19, enrolled during active disease. Each CDR3 is given with its conserved first and last residue. Fields, in order: J gene, D gene, V gene, clone size, CDR3 protein, CDR3 DNA. D genes are given only for firm matches. Size is stated for part of the rows, as once, few or many counts, or as a class when the clone is expanded.

j_gene: TRBJ1-1; d_gene: -; v_gene: TRBV27; abundance: -; CDR3aa: CASSVRVNTEAFF; CDR3nt: TGTGCCAGCAGTGTAAGAGTGAACACTGAAGCTTTCTTT
j_gene: TRBJ1-4; d_gene: TRBD1; v_gene: TRBV5-1; abundance: -; CDR3aa: CASSLGGQGENEKLFF; CDR3nt: TGCGCCAGCAGCTTGGGGGGACAGGGCGAGAATGAAAAACTGTTTTTT
j_gene: TRBJ1-1; d_gene: -; v_gene: TRBV19; abundance: once; CDR3aa: CASSIGGGEAF; CDR3nt: TGTGCCAGTAGTATAGGAGGAGGAGAGGCTTTT
j_gene: TRBJ2-7; d_gene: -; v_gene: TRBV29-1; abundance: -; CDR3aa: CSEITIESYEQYF; CDR3nt: TGCAGCGAGATAACTATTGAGTCCTACGAGCAGTACTTC
j_gene: TRBJ1-4; d_gene: -; v_gene: TRBV5-3; abundance: -; CDR3aa: CARSLDPRGPIATNEKLFF; CDR3nt: TGTGCCAGAAGCTTGGACCCGCGAGGTCCCATTGCAACTAATGAAAAACTGTTTTTT
j_gene: TRBJ1-5; d_gene: TRBD1; v_gene: TRBV5-1; abundance: few; CDR3aa: CASSLGQGAFQPQHF; CDR3nt: TGCGCCAGCAGCCTGGGACAGGGGGCTTTTCAGCCCCAGCATTTT
j_gene: TRBJ2-7; d_gene: -; v_gene: TRBV2; abundance: -; CDR3aa: CASIGSLGYEQYF; CDR3nt: TGTGCCAGCATCGGGTCTCTCGGCTACGAGCAGTACTTC
j_gene: TRBJ1-1; d_gene: -; v_gene: TRBV19; abundance: -; CDR3aa: CASSTVNTEAFF; CDR3nt: TGTGCCAGTAGTACGGTGAACACTGAAGCTTTCTTT
j_gene: TRBJ1-2; d_gene: -; v_gene: TRBV5-1; abundance: -; CDR3aa: CASSLQTNYGYTF; CDR3nt: TGCGCCAGCAGCTTGCAGACTAACTATGGCTACACCTTC
j_gene: TRBJ1-2; d_gene: TRBD1; v_gene: TRBV28; abundance: few; CDR3aa: CASSRTGAGYGYTF; CDR3nt: TGTGCCAGCAGCCGGACAGGGGCCGGCTATGGCTACACCTTC
j_gene: TRBJ1-1; d_gene: -; v_gene: TRBV30; abundance: few; CDR3aa: CALEGRGASEAFF; CDR3nt: TGTGCGCTGGAGGGTAGGGGCGCAAGTGAAGCTTTCTTT
j_gene: TRBJ2-2; d_gene: TRBD2; v_gene: TRBV27; abundance: -; CDR3aa: CASSSLFLGLAGAGELFF; CDR3nt: TGTGCCAGCAGTTCCCTTTTTTTAGGGTTAGCGGGAGCCGGGGAGCTGTTTTTT
j_gene: TRBJ2-7; d_gene: TRBD1; v_gene: TRBV4-2; abundance: -; CDR3aa: CASSQVGQGAQEQYF; CDR3nt: TGTGCCAGCAGCCAAGTGGGACAGGGGGCGCAGGAGCAGTACTTC
j_gene: TRBJ1-4; d_gene: -; v_gene: TRBV7-9; abundance: -; CDR3aa: CASSLGGGGEKLFF; CDR3nt: TGTGCCAGCAGCTTAGGTGGGGGCGGGGAAAAACTGTTTTTT
j_gene: TRBJ1-1; d_gene: -; v_gene: TRBV4-3; abundance: -; CDR3aa: CASSQATGSSEAFF; CDR3nt: TGCGCCAGCAGCCAAGCAACAGGGTCCTCTGAAGCTTTCTTT
j_gene: TRBJ2-7; d_gene: TRBD2; v_gene: TRBV19; abundance: -; CDR3aa: CASSPLAAIYEQYF; CDR3nt: TGTGCCAGTAGTCCCCTAGCGGCAATCTACGAGCAGTACTTC
j_gene: TRBJ2-1; d_gene: TRBD2; v_gene: TRBV27; abundance: few; CDR3aa: CASSLRAPWTSAGNEQFF; CDR3nt: TGTGCCAGCAGTTTACGGGCGCCATGGACTAGCGCCGGGAATGAGCAGTTCTTC
j_gene: TRBJ1-1; d_gene: -; v_gene: TRBV14; abundance: -; CDR3aa: CASSQVAGLLGEAFF; CDR3nt: TGTGCCAGCAGCCAAGTGGCAGGATTACTGGGTGAAGCTTTCTTT
j_gene: TRBJ2-1; d_gene: TRBD1; v_gene: TRBV4-2; abundance: -; CDR3aa: CASSLSGTGGGGNEQFF; CDR3nt: TGTGCCAGCAGCCTGTCCGGGACAGGGGGCGGGGGCAATGAGCAGTTCTTC
j_gene: TRBJ2-3; d_gene: -; v_gene: TRBV27; abundance: -; CDR3aa: CASSLSYAGLHTQYF; CDR3nt: TGTGCCAGCAGTTTATCGTACGCGGGACTCCATACGCAGTATTTT
j_gene: TRBJ2-4; d_gene: TRBD2; v_gene: TRBV2; abundance: -; CDR3aa: CASSEPPWWGGNKNIQYF; CDR3nt: TGTGCCAGCAGTGAACCCCCATGGTGGGGGGGTAACAAAAACATTCAGTACTTC
j_gene: TRBJ2-1; d_gene: TRBD2; v_gene: TRBV7-2; abundance: -; CDR3aa: CASSYRGTSGREGYNEQFF; CDR3nt: TGTGCCAGCAGCTATCGAGGGACTAGCGGGAGGGAAGGGTACAATGAGCAGTTCTTC
j_gene: TRBJ2-5; d_gene: TRBD2; v_gene: TRBV3-1/TRBV3-2; abundance: -; CDR3aa: CASSQGREGLAGVIRETQYF; CDR3nt: TGTGCCAGCAGCCAAGGGAGGGAAGGACTAGCGGGAGTCATTAGGGAGACCCAGTACTTC
j_gene: TRBJ2-7; d_gene: TRBD1; v_gene: TRBV5-1; abundance: -; CDR3aa: CASSLTRGRYEQYF; CDR3nt: TGCGCCAGCAGCTTGACCAGGGGGCGGTACGAGCAGTACTTC
j_gene: TRBJ2-1; d_gene: -; v_gene: TRBV7-9; abundance: -; CDR3aa: CASSLRSDPGLWYNEQFF; CDR3nt: TGTGCCAGCAGCTTAAGGTCTGACCCCGGGTTGTGGTACAATGAGCAGTTCTTC
j_gene: TRBJ1-1; d_gene: -; v_gene: TRBV5-4; abundance: -; CDR3aa: CASSLIGTEAFF; CDR3nt: TGTGCCAGCAGCCTAATCGGGACTGAAGCTTTCTTT
j_gene: TRBJ2-7; d_gene: TRBD2; v_gene: TRBV27; abundance: -; CDR3aa: CASSYSRTSGTYEQYF; CDR3nt: TGTGCCAGCAGTTATTCCCGGACTAGCGGAACCTACGAGCAGTACTTC
j_gene: TRBJ2-7; d_gene: -; v_gene: TRBV11-1; abundance: -; CDR3aa: CASSLDPRPGYEQYF; CDR3nt: TGTGCCAGCAGCTTAGATCCCAGGCCCGGCTACGAGCAGTACTTC
j_gene: TRBJ1-1; d_gene: TRBD1; v_gene: TRBV5-4; abundance: -; CDR3aa: CASSLGGQVNTEAFF; CDR3nt: TGTGCCAGCAGCTTGGGGGGACAGGTAAACACTGAAGCTTTCTTT
j_gene: TRBJ2-1; d_gene: TRBD1; v_gene: TRBV6-5; abundance: -; CDR3aa: CASSFVQGAYNEQFF; CDR3nt: TGTGCCAGCAGTTTCGTCCAGGGGGCCTACAATGAGCAGTTCTTC
j_gene: TRBJ1-1; d_gene: -; v_gene: TRBV19; abundance: -; CDR3aa: CASSMGSETEAFF; CDR3nt: TGTGCCAGTAGTATGGGCAGTGAGACTGAAGCTTTCTTT
j_gene: TRBJ1-2; d_gene: -; v_gene: TRBV19; abundance: few; CDR3aa: CASRRTRDYGYTF; CDR3nt: TGTGCCAGTAGGAGGACTCGGGACTATGGCTACACCTTC
j_gene: TRBJ2-1; d_gene: -; v_gene: TRBV21-1; abundance: -; CDR3aa: CASSNPSGSNNEQFF; CDR3nt: TGTGCCAGCAGCAACCCTAGCGGTAGTAACAATGAGCAGTTCTTC
j_gene: TRBJ1-2; d_gene: -; v_gene: TRBV29-1; abundance: -; CDR3aa: CSVADSAGYTF; CDR3nt: TGCAGCGTAGCTGACAGCGCTGGCTACACCTTC
j_gene: TRBJ1-6; d_gene: -; v_gene: TRBV6-1; abundance: -; CDR3aa: CASSLQGSSPLHF; CDR3nt: TGTGCCAGCAGTTTACAGGGTAGTTCACCCCTCCACTTT
j_gene: TRBJ1-5; d_gene: -; v_gene: TRBV5-4; abundance: -; CDR3aa: CASSTDAGNQPQHF; CDR3nt: TGTGCCAGCAGCACCGATGCAGGCAATCAGCCCCAGCATTTT
j_gene: TRBJ2-7; d_gene: TRBD1; v_gene: TRBV27; abundance: -; CDR3aa: CASSPRQGSSYEQYF; CDR3nt: TGTGCCAGCAGTCCCCGACAGGGGAGCTCCTACGAGCAGTACTTC
j_gene: TRBJ1-4; d_gene: TRBD1; v_gene: TRBV4-3; abundance: -; CDR3aa: CASSQTTGLNEKLFF; CDR3nt: TGCGCCAGCAGCCAAACGACAGGGCTTAATGAAAAACTGTTTTTT
j_gene: TRBJ1-3; d_gene: TRBD1; v_gene: TRBV5-8; abundance: -; CDR3aa: CASSFGQGGNTIYF; CDR3nt: TGTGCCAGCAGCTTTGGACAGGGAGGAAACACCATATATTTT
j_gene: TRBJ1-6; d_gene: -; v_gene: TRBV6-5; abundance: once; CDR3aa: CASSPERGNSPLHF; CDR3nt: TGTGCCAGCAGTCCCGAAAGGGGCAATTCACCCCTCCACTTT
j_gene: TRBJ2-1; d_gene: -; v_gene: TRBV5-1; abundance: once; CDR3aa: CASSLGLERNEQFF; CDR3nt: TGCGCCAGCAGCTTAGGCCTAGAAAGGAATGAGCAGTTCTTC
j_gene: TRBJ2-2; d_gene: TRBD2; v_gene: TRBV4-2; abundance: -; CDR3aa: CASRRLAENTGELFF; CDR3nt: TGTGCCAGCAGACGACTAGCGGAAAACACCGGGGAGCTGTTTTTT